These 7 T cell receptor beta chains were all obtained from the same sample, sequenced in a study of blood T cell repertoires in COVID-19. Measured with immunoSEQ multiplex PCR; TCRdb has only the in-frame clones, and not every one. This sample yields about 61,000 clones, of which more than 70% are seen a single time; over 20% belongs to the top ten. Specimen: peripheral blood. Receptors originate from a woman aged 45 to 65 with active or convalescent COVID-19.

This clone was counted a single time. Sequence at one end of the junction differs from germline and may be a read error. This chain joins TRBV7-7 and TRBJ2-5; TRBD2 aligns across 9 bases. Germline V gene sequence: CDR1 SSHAT, CDR2 FNYEAQ (reference sequence). The CDR3 sequence is 15 residues long. This chain's CDR3 is CASSLIAGVQETQYF. CDR3 DNA sequence: TGTGCTAGCAGCTTAATAGCGGGAGTTCAAGAGACCCAGTACTTC.

This chain links TRBV27 with TRBJ2-1; D uncertain. V gave up 0 bases and J gave up 7 bases, with 13 bases separating them. The CDR3 loop spans 15 amino acids. The germline V gene encodes CDR1 MNHEY and CDR2 SMNVEV (reference sequence). In nucleotides, the CDR3 is TGTGCCAGCAGTTTATCGTCTGGGCTTACGAATGAGCAGTTCTTC. Encoded protein: CASSLSSGLTNEQFF.

A single count supports this clone. The rearrangement joins TRBV18 to TRBJ1-5; no clear D. The germline V and J ends were trimmed by 0 bases and 6 bases, with 6 bases remaining between them. Germline CDR1 reads KGHSH; CDR2 reads LQKENI. This CDR3 comprises 13 residues. CDR3 sequence reads: CASSPPGVQPQHF. CDR3 nucleotide sequence: TGTGCCAGCTCACCACCAGGAGTTCAGCCCCAGCATTTT.

The chain joins TRBV7-3 to TRBJ2-2, with D possibly TRBD2 on 6 matching bases. This CDR3 has 15 amino acids. V shed 5 bases and J shed 4 bases, with 14 bases lying between them. In germline, CDR1 is SGHTA, CDR2 FQGTGA. The CDR3 coding sequence is TGTGCCAGCAGCCCTGGAGGGCCTGGCACCGGGGAGCTGTTTTTT. It codes for CASSPGGPGTGELFF.

This chain uses TRBV29-1 with TRBJ1-1; 8 bases match TRBD1. The CDR3 extends over 11 amino acids. The J segment lost 10 bases and the V segment lost 5 bases, leaving 6 bases of the junction unmatched. Germline V lookup: CDR1 SQVTM, CDR2 ANQGSEA. Written as DNA, the CDR3 is TGCAGCGTTCCTGGGGGGACAGGAGCTTTCTTT. Translation: CSVPGGTGAFF.

The table lists this clone with a count of one. The chain recombines TRBV6-5 with TRBJ1-2; perhaps TRBD1 as D (6 bases). The CDR3 is 14 amino acids. Germline V lookup: CDR1 MNHEY, CDR2 SVGAGI. The ends were cut back, 7 bases at V and 4 bases at J, with 16 bases in the middle. The DNA for the CDR3 is TGTGCCAGCACGTCAGGGGCTCAGGGCTATGGCTACACCTTC. This gives the protein CASTSGAQGYGYTF.

J is TRBJ2-1 and V is TRBV5-8; 8 nucleotides agree with TRBD2. With 2 bases clipped from V and 3 bases from J, the junction kept 4 bases outside the gene matches. CDR3 length equals 15 residues. CDR1 is SGHTS, CDR2 YDEGEE, per germline. Here the CDR3 reads CASSFGTSIYNEQFF. Written as DNA, the CDR3 is TGTGCCAGCAGCTTCGGGACTAGTATCTACAATGAGCAGTTCTTC.